This record concerns one TCR beta chain sequence. Its antigen is still unknown. Base qualities are not at hand, and no much larger clone is one base apart. The run used an Illumina NovaSeq 6000. TCRalpha and TCRbeta cDNA libraries were built by 5'RACE with constant-segment primers, adding sample barcodes and unique molecular identifiers. RNA was extracted from every sample with Trizol reagent. Amplification of the libraries took two PCR steps, and the second step added a second sample barcode plus Illumina TruSeq adapters. Libraries were sequenced on an Illumina NovaSeq with 2 x 150 bp paired-end reads. On the study's bioinformatics: The reads were demultiplexed and collapsed into UMI-guided consensus sequences using migec v1.2.7. Using mixcr v2.1.11, the UMI consensuses were aligned to TRA and TRB V and J templates and assembled into clonotypes. Expanded or contracted clonotypes were those called significant by both edgeR and NoisET, with noise models trained on biological replicates. For edgeR calls, a false discovery rate-adjusted p below 0.01 and a log2 fold-change threshold of 1 were applied. As an exploratory analysis of dynamics, max-normalized trajectories of the 1000 most abundant clonotypes were examined by PCA with hierarchical clustering. Separately sequenced CD4+ and CD8+ repertoires were used to assign a CD4 or CD8 phenotype to each responding clone. TCRdb trimmed public reads at Q25 via fastp, called clones via MiXCR and kept in-frame beta chains. CDR3 protein sequences are deduplicated, and each keeps its most common genes and DNA. These V and J calls originate from TCRdb's pipeline instead of the authors' own analysis. The sample table shows fewer than 700,000 distinct CDR3 sequences, and about a fifth are seen once. The ten largest clones represent around 8.4% of the sample.

These data belong to a study of T-cell memory formation after mild COVID-19 (dated by TCRdb to 2020 to 2022). Concerning the study at large: TCR sequence clusters from the two donors were largely donor specific. The cohort was made up of two young adult volunteers, one female and one male, who were previously healthy. Longitudinal TCRalpha and TCRbeta repertoire sequencing tracked T-cell clones expanding and contracting after mild COVID-19 in two donors.

V is cut back by 5 bases and J by 2 bases, with 9 bases in the junction unmatched. Via the germline V gene (reference sequence), CDR1 is SEHNR and CDR2 FQNEAQ. Counted from cysteine to phenylalanine, this CDR3 has 16 amino acids. The entry retains the CDR3 DNA only, 48 bases that are in frame from base 1. PBMCs were isolated by Ficoll-Paque density gradient centrifugation. On the study overall, not on this receptor specifically: Contracting CD4+ clones were found mainly in CM and EM memory subsets, while CD8+ clones were enriched in EMRA. Clones contracting from day 15 to 85 had balanced CD4/CD8 phenotypes, while a second wave expanding from day 15 to 37 was biased towards CD4+. The second-wave clones that peaked on day 37 were not confirmed to be SARS-CoV-2 specific. Some responding clones were detected in pre-infection memory, which suggested that pre-existing cross-reactive memory T cells had joined the SARS-CoV-2 response. The study covered only a couple of mild cases, and larger cohorts including severe cases with pre-infection samples were considered necessary.

Sequenced material: PBMCs or a T cell subset sorted from them (not recorded which). This chain is built from TRBV7-9 and TRBJ1-5; 7 junctional bases match TRBD1. The receptor's source is an adult woman who had mild COVID-19 (a few samples of this study predate the infection). The sample titles of this study are shuffled in the database, so cell type and time point are left out; the donor was told from shared clones. The nucleotide sequence reads as follows: TGTGCCAGCAGCCCAGACAGGGCTGTGGGCAATCAGCCCCAGCATTTT. Its protein reads: CASSPDRAVGNQPQHF.